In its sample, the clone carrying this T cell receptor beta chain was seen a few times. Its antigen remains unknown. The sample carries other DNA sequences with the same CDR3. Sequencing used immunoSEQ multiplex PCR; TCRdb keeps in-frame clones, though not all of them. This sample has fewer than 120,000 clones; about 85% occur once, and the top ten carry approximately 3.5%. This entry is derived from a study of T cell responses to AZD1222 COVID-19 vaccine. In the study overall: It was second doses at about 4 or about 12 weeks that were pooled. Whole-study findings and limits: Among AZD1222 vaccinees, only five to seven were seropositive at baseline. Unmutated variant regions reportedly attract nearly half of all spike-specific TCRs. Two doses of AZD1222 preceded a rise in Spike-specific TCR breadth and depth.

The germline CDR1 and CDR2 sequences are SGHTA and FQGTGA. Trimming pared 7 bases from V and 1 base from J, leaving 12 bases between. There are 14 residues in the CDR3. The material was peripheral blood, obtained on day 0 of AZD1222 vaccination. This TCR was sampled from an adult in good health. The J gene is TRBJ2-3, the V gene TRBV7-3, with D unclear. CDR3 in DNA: TGTGCCAGCACCCTATCTGGGGGCACAGATACGCAGTATTTT. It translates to CASTLSGGTDTQYF.